A single T cell receptor beta chain is shown here with its context. Its target is not known. Per germline, CDR1 SEHNR and CDR2 FQNEAQ (reference sequence). The CDR3 runs 15 residues. The junction had 9 bases not matched to a gene; V was cut back by 1 base and J by 10 bases. This record comes from a study of cytomegalovirus exposure and HLA in healthy donors. The PCR contained 60 Vbeta and 13 Jbeta primers. Clones were sequenced by immunoSEQ multiplex PCR, and TCRdb holds only the in-frame ones, with some missing. This table holds over 100,000 clones, about 76% found once. General study points: It was approximately 160 TCR beta chains that were listed as cytomegalovirus-associated. TCR beta V segments were, for the most part, productive about 90% or about 30% of the time in an earlier analysis.

The sequenced sample consisted of PBMCs. The gene calls are TRBV7-9 and TRBJ2-3; 9 bases are shared with TRBD2. The TCR originated in a man younger than 40 in good health and CMV-seropositive. The CDR3 region is CASSLELAGPLAQYF. The CDR3 DNA reads as TGTGCCAGCAGCTTAGAACTAGCGGGTCCGTTGGCGCAGTATTTT.